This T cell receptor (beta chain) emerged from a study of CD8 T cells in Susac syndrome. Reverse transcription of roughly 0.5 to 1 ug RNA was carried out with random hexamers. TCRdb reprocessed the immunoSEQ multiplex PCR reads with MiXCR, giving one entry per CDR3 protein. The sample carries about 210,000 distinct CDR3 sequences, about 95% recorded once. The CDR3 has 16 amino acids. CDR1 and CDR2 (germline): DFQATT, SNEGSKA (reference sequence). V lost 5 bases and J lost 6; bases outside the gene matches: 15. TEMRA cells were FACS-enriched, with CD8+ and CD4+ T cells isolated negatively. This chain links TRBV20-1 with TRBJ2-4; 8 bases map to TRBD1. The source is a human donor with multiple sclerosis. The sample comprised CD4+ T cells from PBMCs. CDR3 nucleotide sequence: TGCAGTGCTGGCCCCCCGCAGGGGGCCATCCGAAACATTCAGTACTTC. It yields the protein CSAGPPQGAIRNIQYF.